The 21 T cell receptor beta chains in this list originate from one sample, sequenced in a study of vaccination and CD4 T cells after COVID-19. No cognate antigen is known for these TCRs. As to treatment: roughly 11-day PBMC culture with coronavirus spike peptide pools or control peptides (ViraFEST assay). Oncomine TCR Beta short-read sequencing was applied to DNA from cultured CD4+ T cells. TCRdb reprocessed the PCR reads via MiXCR and lists one record per CDR3 protein. The sample has around 15,000 distinct CDR3 sequences; roughly 58% are singletons. Sequenced sample: CD4+ T cells from blood, cultured in vitro. The receptor source for this set is a human donor who had recovered from COVID-19.

The count of this clonotype is one. The chain links TRBV16 to TRBJ1-2; TRBD1 matches at 7 bases. The CDR3 covers 15 residues. V was clipped by 3 bases and J by 8 bases; unmatched bases: 12. Germline CDR1 reads KGHSY; CDR2 reads FQNENV. CDR3 sequence: CASSHDDREVRGYTF. The CDR3 DNA reads as TGTGCCAGCAGCCACGACGACAGGGAAGTGAGGGGCTACACCTTC.

This chain uses TRBV27 with TRBJ2-6; maybe TRBD1 (5 bases). Germline CDR1 is MNHEY and CDR2 is SMNVEV (reference sequence). There are 14 residues in the CDR3. V lost 10 bases and J lost 0, with 10 bases in between. The chain's CDR3 is CATQGSSGANVLTF. Here the CDR3 DNA reads TGTGCCACCCAGGGTAGCTCTGGGGCCAACGTCCTGACTTTC.

This chain joins TRBV6-1 and TRBJ2-1, with 10 bases matching TRBD1. This CDR3 is built from 19 residues. Germline CDR1 MNHNS, CDR2 SASEGT. Trimming at V came to 11 bases and at J to 1 base, leaving 20 bases not matched to a gene. The CDR3 reads CAAAPSGTGALTSYNEQFF. The CDR3 DNA reads TGTGCCGCAGCCCCCTCCGGGACAGGGGCTTTGACTTCCTACAATGAGCAGTTCTTC.

This clonotype was picked up a small number of times. The genes are TRBV20-1 and TRBJ1-5; D ambiguous. Germline V gene data show CDR1 as DFQATT and CDR2 as SNEGSKA (reference sequence). CDR3 length: 11 amino acids. V was pared by 1 base and J by 4 bases, with 2 bases between. CDR3 in DNA: TGCAGTGCTAGAGGTAATCAGCCCCAGCATTTT. It is translated as CSARGNQPQHF.

The V and J genes are TRBV12-3 or TRBV12-4 and TRBJ2-3; D ambiguous. There are 15 residues in the CDR3. Between the trimmed V and J ends, which lost 3 bases and 2 bases, there was a span of 12 bases. The CDR3 region is CASSLKEYSTDTQYF. DNA for the CDR3: TGTGCCAGCAGTTTGAAGGAGTATTCCACAGATACGCAGTATTTT.

V usage is TRBV24-1 and J usage is TRBJ2-3; a possible D gene is TRBD2 (5 bases). The CDR3 consists of 14 residues. CDR1 and CDR2 from the germline V gene are KGHDR and SFDVKD. V lost 4 bases and J lost 4, with 11 bases in between. The CDR3 sequence is CATSEVGVPDTQYF. Written as DNA, the CDR3 is TGTGCCACCAGTGAGGTGGGAGTCCCAGATACGCAGTATTTT.

The chain couples TRBV20-1 to TRBJ2-7; weak D call: TRBD2 (5 bases). Looked up from germline, CDR1 is DFQATT and CDR2 is SNEGSKA (reference sequence). Trimming cost V 1 base and J 2 bases, with 12 bases left between them. The CDR3 is 14 amino acids. For the CDR3, the DNA is TGCAGTGCTAGAGCCTACGGGGTTACCTACGAGCAGTACTTC. Translated, it gives CSARAYGVTYEQYF.

The genes are TRBV2 and TRBJ2-5; 10 bases line up with TRBD2. Losses at the gene ends were 2 bases for V and 6 bases for J; bases not matched to a gene: 3. This CDR3 is built from 14 residues. Germline CDR1 is SNHLY and CDR2 is FYNNEI. The CDR3 DNA sequence: TGTGCCAGCAGTGAAACTAGCGGGGACCAGACCCAGTACTTC. This sequence encodes CASSETSGDQTQYF.

The gene calls are TRBV20-1 and TRBJ2-5; 9 bases are a match to TRBD2. The CDR3 covers 13 residues. CDR1 and CDR2 from the germline V gene are DFQATT and SNEGSKA (reference sequence). The V segment lost 6 bases and the J segment 4 bases; nucleotides outside the gene matches: 6. The CDR3 nucleotides read TGCAGTGCAGCAGCGGGAGGCAGAGAGACCCAGTACTTC. This sequence encodes CSAAAGGRETQYF.

V and J are TRBV6-1 and TRBJ1-2; 10 nucleotides line up with TRBD1. Germline CDR1 and CDR2: MNHNS and SASEGT. J was trimmed by 5 bases and V by 8 bases; bases with no gene match: 8. There are 14 residues in the CDR3. CDR3 region: CASGQGGLGYGYTF. Here the CDR3 DNA reads TGTGCCAGCGGACAGGGGGGCCTAGGGTATGGCTACACCTTC.

The chain couples TRBV5-5 to TRBJ1-2; D call uncertain. This CDR3 comprises 13 residues. The ends were cut back, 4 bases at V and 8 bases at J, with 15 bases in the middle. Germline CDR1 and CDR2: SGHKS and YYEKEE (reference sequence). In nucleotides, the CDR3 is TGTGCCAGCAGCGCAGGCGTTAGTCTCGGCTACACCTTC. It is translated as CASSAGVSLGYTF.

The chain combines TRBV6-1 with TRBJ2-3; possibly TRBD1 or TRBD2 for D (5 bases each). This CDR3 contains 16 residues. Germline CDR1 MNHNS, CDR2 SASEGT. Trimming pared 6 bases from V and 2 bases from J, leaving 18 bases between. CDR3 in amino acids: CASSNGAPRFTDTQYF. The CDR3 DNA sequence: TGTGCCAGCAGCAACGGGGCCCCTAGGTTCACAGATACGCAGTATTTT.

The V and J genes are TRBV27 and TRBJ1-2; no firm D call. Germline lookup yields CDR1 MNHEY and CDR2 SMNVEV (reference sequence). The length of the CDR3 is 14 residues. Trimming cost V 8 bases and J 4 bases, with 17 bases left between them. The CDR3 spells CASGLGYPGYGYTF. Here the CDR3 DNA reads TGTGCCAGCGGCCTTGGGTACCCCGGCTATGGCTACACCTTC.

The chain recombines TRBV6-1 with TRBJ1-4; D perhaps matches TRBD1 (6 bases). The germline V gene has CDR1 MNHNS and CDR2 SASEGT. V lost 4 bases to trimming and J lost 7 bases, with 16 bases between them. This CDR3 has 15 residues. Here the CDR3 reads CASSVLQGRGEKLFF. The DNA for the CDR3 is TGTGCCAGCAGTGTCCTACAGGGAAGGGGTGAAAAACTGTTTTTT.

The chain links TRBV9 to TRBJ2-6; no firm D call. The CDR3 is made up of 15 amino acids. In germline, CDR1 is SGDLS, CDR2 YYNGEE. With 1 base removed from V and 4 bases from J, the gap between germline ends came to 9 bases. Here the CDR3 DNA reads TGTGCCAGCAGCGTATCCTCTAACGGGGCCAACGTCCTGACTTTC. Encoded protein: CASSVSSNGANVLTF.

This clonotype was counted a single time. J is TRBJ1-2 and V is TRBV7-2; TRBD1 might be the D (6 bases). The CDR3 consists of 13 residues. V was shortened by 5 bases and J by 8 bases, with 15 bases between the two germline ends. The germline gives CDR1 SGHTA, CDR2 FQGNSA. The CDR3 is CASSLTTGYGYTF. The DNA of the CDR3 is TGTGCCAGCAGCCTTACCACAGGGTACGGCTACACCTTC.

This sequence joins TRBV7-9 and TRBJ2-5; 9 nucleotides agree with TRBD1. This CDR3 spans 15 amino acids. The V and J ends lost 7 bases and 5 bases, in that order; junction bases with no gene match: 11. Germline-derived CDR1 and CDR2 are SEHNR and FQNEAQ (reference sequence). The CDR3 is CASTSRTGAIETQYF. The CDR3 bases are TGTGCCAGCACGAGCCGGACAGGGGCGATTGAGACCCAGTACTTC.

The rearrangement links TRBV6-1 to TRBJ1-4; possibly TRBD1 for D (6 bases). With 5 bases removed from V and 0 bases from J, the gap between germline ends came to 10 bases. Germline values: CDR1 MNHNS, CDR2 SASEGT. The CDR3 has 15 amino acids. The CDR3 coding sequence is TGTGCCAGCAGTAAAGGGGGAGCAACTAATGAAAAACTGTTTTTT. Protein: CASSKGGATNEKLFF.

The rearrangement joins TRBV24-1 to TRBJ2-1; 9 bases align to TRBD2. The V segment lost 5 bases and the J segment 4 bases; nucleotides outside the gene matches: 11. The length of the CDR3 is 17 residues. The germline V gene has CDR1 KGHDR and CDR2 SFDVKD. The CDR3 DNA sequence: TGTGCCACCAGTGTACCGGGGGGCGGGAGGGCATACAATGAGCAGTTCTTC. Translating it yields CATSVPGGGRAYNEQFF.

The CDR3 region has the DNA TGTGCCAGTAGTTCCAATTCCGGGACGGCACAAGAGACCCAGTACTTC. Protein product: CASSSNSGTAQETQYF. The gene calls are TRBV19 and TRBJ2-5; the D gene could be TRBD1 or TRBD2 (5 bases each). The CDR3 runs 16 residues. Germline values: CDR1 LNHDA, CDR2 SQIVND (reference sequence). The V gene lost 5 bases and the J gene lost 2 bases, with 18 bases spanning the gap.

The J gene is TRBJ1-1, the V gene TRBV6-4; 7 bases line up with TRBD1. The germline V gene has CDR1 MRHNA and CDR2 SNTAGT. With 6 bases clipped from V and 1 base from J, the junction kept 2 bases outside the gene matches. The CDR3 spans 13 residues. CDR3 loop: CASSRTGNTEAFF. DNA for the CDR3: TGTGCCAGCAGCCGGACAGGGAACACTGAAGCTTTCTTT.